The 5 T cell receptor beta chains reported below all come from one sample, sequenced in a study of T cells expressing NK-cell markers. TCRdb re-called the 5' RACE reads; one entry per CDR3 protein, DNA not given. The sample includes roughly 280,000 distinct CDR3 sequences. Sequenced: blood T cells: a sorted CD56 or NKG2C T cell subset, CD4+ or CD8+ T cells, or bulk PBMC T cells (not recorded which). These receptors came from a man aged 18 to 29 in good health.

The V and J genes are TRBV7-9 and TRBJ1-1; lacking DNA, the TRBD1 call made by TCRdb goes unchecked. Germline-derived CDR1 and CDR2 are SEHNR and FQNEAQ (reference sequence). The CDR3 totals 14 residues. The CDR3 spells CASSLGPRVTEAFF. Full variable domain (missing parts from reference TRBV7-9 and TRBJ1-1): DTGVSQNPRHKITKRGQNVTFRCDPISEHNRLYWYRQTLGQGPEFLTYFQNEAQLEKSRLLSDRFSAERPKGSFSTLEIQRTEQGDSAMYLCASSLGPRVTEAFFGQGTRLTVV.

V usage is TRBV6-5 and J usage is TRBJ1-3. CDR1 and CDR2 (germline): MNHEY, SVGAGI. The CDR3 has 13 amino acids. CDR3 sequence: CASSYSSGNTIYF.

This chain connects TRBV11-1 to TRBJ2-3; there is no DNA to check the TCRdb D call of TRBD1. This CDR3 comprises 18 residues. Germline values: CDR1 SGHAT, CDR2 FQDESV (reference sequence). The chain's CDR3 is CASSLEGLGHRGTDTQYF.

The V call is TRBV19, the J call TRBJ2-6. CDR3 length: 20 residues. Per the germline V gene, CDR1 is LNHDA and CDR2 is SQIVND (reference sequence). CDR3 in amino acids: CASSIVGFAFDPSGANVLTF.

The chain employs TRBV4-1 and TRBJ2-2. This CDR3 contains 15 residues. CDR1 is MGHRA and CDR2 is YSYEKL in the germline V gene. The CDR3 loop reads CASSQEASFAGELFF.